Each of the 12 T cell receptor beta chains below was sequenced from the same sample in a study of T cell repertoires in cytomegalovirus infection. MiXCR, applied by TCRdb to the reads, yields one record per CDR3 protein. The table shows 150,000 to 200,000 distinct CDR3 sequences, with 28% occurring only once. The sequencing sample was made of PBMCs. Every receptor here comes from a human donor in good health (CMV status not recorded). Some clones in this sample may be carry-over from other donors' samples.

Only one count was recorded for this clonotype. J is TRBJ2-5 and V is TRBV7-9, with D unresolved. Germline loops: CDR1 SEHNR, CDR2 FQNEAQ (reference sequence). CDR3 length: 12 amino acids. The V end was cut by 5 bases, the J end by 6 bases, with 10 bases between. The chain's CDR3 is CASSRGVKTQYF. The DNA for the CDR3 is TGTGCCAGCAGCCGCGGCGTAAAGACCCAGTACTTC.

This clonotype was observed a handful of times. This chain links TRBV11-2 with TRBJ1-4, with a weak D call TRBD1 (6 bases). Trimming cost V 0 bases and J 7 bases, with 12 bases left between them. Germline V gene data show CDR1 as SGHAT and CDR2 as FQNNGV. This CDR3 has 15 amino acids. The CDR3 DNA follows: TGTGCCAGCAGCTTAGACGCAGGGGCGACTGAAAAACTGTTTTTT. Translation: CASSLDAGATEKLFF.

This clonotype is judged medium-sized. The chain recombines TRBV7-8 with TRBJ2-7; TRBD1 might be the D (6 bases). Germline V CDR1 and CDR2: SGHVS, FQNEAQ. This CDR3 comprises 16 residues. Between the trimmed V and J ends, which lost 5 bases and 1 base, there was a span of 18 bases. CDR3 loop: CASSPGTRVRSYEQYF. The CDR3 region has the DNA TGTGCCAGCAGCCCCGGGACAAGAGTACGTTCCTACGAGCAGTACTTC. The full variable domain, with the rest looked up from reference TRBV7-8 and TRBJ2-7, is GAGVSQSPRYKVAKRGQDVALRCDPISGHVSLFWYQQALGQGPEFLTYFQNEAQLDKSGLPSDRFFAERPEGSVSTLKIQRTQQEDSAVYLCASSPGTRVRSYEQYFGPGTRLTVT.

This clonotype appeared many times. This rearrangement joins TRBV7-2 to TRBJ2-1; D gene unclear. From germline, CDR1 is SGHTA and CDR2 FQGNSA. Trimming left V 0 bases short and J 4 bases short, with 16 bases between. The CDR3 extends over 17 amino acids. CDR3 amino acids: CASSLAGQRRQYNEQFF. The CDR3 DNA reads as TGTGCCAGCAGCTTAGCGGGCCAGAGGCGGCAATACAATGAGCAGTTCTTC.

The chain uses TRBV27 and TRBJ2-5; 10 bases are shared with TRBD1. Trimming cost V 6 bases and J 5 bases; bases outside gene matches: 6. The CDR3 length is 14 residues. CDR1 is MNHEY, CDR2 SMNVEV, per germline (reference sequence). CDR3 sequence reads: CASRGDRGLETQYF. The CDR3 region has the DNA TGTGCCAGCAGGGGAGACAGGGGGCTGGAGACCCAGTACTTC.

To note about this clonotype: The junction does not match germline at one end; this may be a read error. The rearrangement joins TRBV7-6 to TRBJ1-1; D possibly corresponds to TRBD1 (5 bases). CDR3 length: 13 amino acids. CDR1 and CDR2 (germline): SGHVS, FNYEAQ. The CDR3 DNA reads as TGTGCCAGCAGTTTCGAGGGACCCCAGATAACTTTATTT. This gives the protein CASSFEGPQITLF.

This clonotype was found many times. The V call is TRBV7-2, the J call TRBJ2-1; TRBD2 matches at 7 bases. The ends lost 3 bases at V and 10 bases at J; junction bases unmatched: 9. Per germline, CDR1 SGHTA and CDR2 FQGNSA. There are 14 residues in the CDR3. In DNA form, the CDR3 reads TGTGCCAGCAGCTTTGGGACTATCTTTGGCGAGCAGTTCTTC. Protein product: CASSFGTIFGEQFF.

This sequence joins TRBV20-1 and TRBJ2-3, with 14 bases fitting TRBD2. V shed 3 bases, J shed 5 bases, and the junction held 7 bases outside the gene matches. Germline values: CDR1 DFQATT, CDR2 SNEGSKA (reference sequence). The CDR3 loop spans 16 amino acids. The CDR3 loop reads CSASLTSGGAVDTQYF. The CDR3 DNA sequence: TGCAGTGCTAGTTTGACTAGCGGGGGGGCCGTAGATACGCAGTATTTT.

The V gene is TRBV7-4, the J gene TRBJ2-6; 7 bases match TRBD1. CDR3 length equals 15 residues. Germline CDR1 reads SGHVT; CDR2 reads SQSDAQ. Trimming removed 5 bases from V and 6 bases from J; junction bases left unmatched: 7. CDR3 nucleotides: TGTGCCAGCAGCCACACAGGGACAGAGGCCAACGTCCTGACTTTC. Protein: CASSHTGTEANVLTF.

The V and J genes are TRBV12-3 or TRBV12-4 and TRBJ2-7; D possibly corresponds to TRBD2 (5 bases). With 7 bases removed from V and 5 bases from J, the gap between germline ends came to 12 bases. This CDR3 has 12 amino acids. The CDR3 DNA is TGTGCCAGCACCTTGGGGAGACACGAGCAGTACTTC. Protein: CASTLGRHEQYF.

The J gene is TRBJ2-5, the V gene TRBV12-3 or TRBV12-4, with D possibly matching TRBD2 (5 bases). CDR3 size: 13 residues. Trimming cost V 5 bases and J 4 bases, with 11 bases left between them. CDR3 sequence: CASSPTRGETQYF. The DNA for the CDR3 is TGTGCCAGCAGTCCGACCCGGGGAGAGACCCAGTACTTC.

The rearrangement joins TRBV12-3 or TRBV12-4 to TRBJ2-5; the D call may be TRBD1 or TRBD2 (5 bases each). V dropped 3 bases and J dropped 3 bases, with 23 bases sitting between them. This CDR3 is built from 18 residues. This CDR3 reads CASSFFYQPSGTEETQYF. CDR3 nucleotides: TGTGCCAGCAGTTTTTTTTACCAACCATCCGGGACCGAAGAGACCCAGTACTTC.